What follows describes a single T cell receptor beta chain. Its antigen is as yet unknown. This sample stems from a study of shared clonotypes between healthy human individuals. Turning to the study itself: Aged between 18 and 49, the donors were two women and a few men.

Study-wide findings and caveats: Richness estimates generally favored naive over memory subsets.

This CDR3 has 19 residues. V lost 8 bases, J lost 1 base, and 18 bases stayed unmatched. Germline lookup yields CDR1 MDHEN and CDR2 SYDVKM. DNA at 200 ng, roughly 30,000 T cell genomes, went into sorted-subset replicate PCRs. The method was immunoSEQ multiplex PCR; TCRdb's version includes in-frame clones alone and lacks a portion of them. The table records roughly 2.1 million clones, about 93% of them present only once. Cells designated naive CD8 were CD45RO-negative and were positively selected for CCR7, with terminally differentiated effector memory CD45RA+ cells excluded. The chain is built from TRBV28 and TRBJ2-3; 10 bases line up with TRBD2. The receptor was derived from a man aged 18 to 29 in good health. Some clones in this sample may be carry-over from other donors' samples. Sequencing was done on a sample of naive CD8+ T cells from PBMCs. CDR3 in amino acids: CASDTQREGHLRGTDTQYF. The CDR3 nucleotides read TGTGCCAGCGATACCCAGCGGGAGGGACACTTGAGGGGCACAGATACGCAGTATTTT.